The clone carrying this TCR beta chain showed up just once. The sample comes from a study of blood T cell repertoires in COVID-19. Study background: Researchers got acute and convalescent COVID-19 samples from the United States, Italy and Spain.

Sequencing was performed with immunoSEQ multiplex PCR; in TCRdb, only in-frame clones are kept and a portion is missing. The sample lists approximately 250,000 clones; roughly 85% were seen once. The CDR3 has 16 amino acids. Trimming pared 2 bases from V and 9 bases from J, leaving 20 bases between. In germline, CDR1 is MGHRA, CDR2 YSYEKL. This sequence joins TRBV4-1 and TRBJ1-5; a possible D gene is TRBD1 (6 bases). Specimen: peripheral blood. The clonotype comes from a man aged 25-40 years who had recovered from COVID-19. CDR3 sequence reads: CASSQRGLTAQGPQHF. In nucleotides, the CDR3 is TGCGCCAGCAGCCAAAGGGGGTTGACGGCCCAGGGGCCCCAGCATTTT.